These 32 T cell receptor beta chains were sequenced from one sample in a study of beta chain features in type 1 diabetes listed by TCRdb under 2018. The library relied on the immunoSEQ multiplex PCR assay. The High Capacity cDNA Reverse Transcription Kit was used to reverse transcribe all of the isolated RNA, meaning that expressed TCRB transcripts were what got sequenced. TCRdb obtained this table from immuneACCESS and retained in-frame rearrangements with V and J assigned. These tables miss some clones; where compared with another copy, unresolved V genes account for less than half of the shortfall, and the remainder is unexplained. The sample table holds under 450,000 clones, of which roughly 14% were seen once. The ten largest clones represent roughly 0.036% of the sample. Sequences were obtained from naive CD4+ T cells from blood. In light of the paper, this sample's cell subset or site label describes: true naive CD4+ T cells. The source of these receptors is a man younger than 45 in good health.

This chain links TRBV4-3 with TRBJ2-7, with unresolved D. From germline, CDR1 is LGHNA and CDR2 YSLEER. This CDR3 is built from 12 residues. V gave up 4 bases and J gave up 6 bases, with 10 bases separating them. CDR3 region: CASSLSAGEQYF. The DNA of the CDR3 is TGCGCCAGCAGCCTGTCGGCAGGCGAGCAGTACTTC.

The genes are TRBV7-9 and TRBJ2-5; D uncertain. Germline CDR1 is SEHNR and CDR2 is FQNEAQ (reference sequence). The CDR3 consists of 14 residues. Trimming left V 5 bases short and J 1 base short, with 11 bases between. The CDR3 DNA follows: TGTGCCAGCAGCCCGCCTTCGGGCCAAGAGACCCAGTACTTC. Its translation is CASSPPSGQETQYF.

This clone was detected only a few times. CDR3 loop: CSYGQYTEAFF. The CDR3 coding sequence is TGCAGCTACGGACAGTACACTGAAGCTTTCTTT. V and J are TRBV29-1 and TRBJ1-1; the D gene is possibly TRBD1 (6 bases). Trimming cost V 8 bases and J 3 bases, with 10 bases left between them. The CDR3 runs 11 residues. CDR1 is SQVTM and CDR2 is ANQGSEA in the germline V gene.

This clone was seen only a few times. The J gene is TRBJ1-2, the V gene TRBV7-9; TRBD1 is a possible D gene (6 bases). CDR3 length: 15 amino acids. Germline V lookup: CDR1 SEHNR, CDR2 FQNEAQ (reference sequence). V shed 5 bases and J shed 2 bases, with 15 bases lying between them. CDR3 sequence: CASSIRGQSNYGYTF. CDR3 DNA sequence: TGTGCCAGCAGCATCAGGGGACAAAGCAACTATGGCTACACCTTC.

Remarks on this clone: Germline is not matched at one junction end, which may reflect a read error. The chain carries TRBV7-7 and TRBJ2-5; weak D call: TRBD1 (5 bases). The CDR3 sequence is 16 residues long. Germline V gene lookup returns CDR1 SSHAT and CDR2 FNYEAQ (reference sequence). The DNA for the CDR3 is TGTGCTAGCAGCTTGGGGCTGAACAGAGGTCAAGAGACCCAGTACTTC. Its protein product is CASSLGLNRGQETQYF.

Worth noting for this clone: The identical CDR3 is also encoded by other nucleotide sequences in the sample. The chain couples TRBV30 to TRBJ2-3; 9 bases align to TRBD2. This CDR3 has 15 amino acids. V dropped 0 bases and J dropped 1; count of bases not matched to a gene: 2. Germline values: CDR1 GTSNPN, CDR2 SVGIG (reference sequence). The CDR3 region is CAWSVLAGRTDTQYF. The CDR3 region has the DNA TGTGCCTGGAGTGTGCTAGCGGGACGCACAGATACGCAGTATTTT. The full variable domain, in which reference TRBV30 and TRBJ2-3 provide the parts outside the CDR3, is SQTIHQWPATLVQPVGSPLSLECTVEGTSNPNLYWYRQAAGRGLQLLFYSVGIGQISSEVPQNLSASRPQDRQFILSSKKLLLSDSGFYLCAWSVLAGRTDTQYFGPGTRLTVL.

V is TRBV4-2 and J is TRBJ2-5; possibly TRBD1 or TRBD2 for D (5 bases each). Per germline, CDR1 LGHNA and CDR2 YNFKEQ. The CDR3 has 14 residues. The V end lost 3 bases, the J end lost 5 bases, and 13 bases lay between the germline ends. CDR3 loop: CASSHPGPGETQYF. The CDR3 DNA is TGTGCCAGCAGCCACCCGGGACCCGGGGAGACCCAGTACTTC.

The chain links TRBV7-2 to TRBJ1-5; D uncertain. With 8 bases removed from V and 3 bases from J, the gap between germline ends came to 8 bases. This CDR3 is built from 12 residues. Germline CDR1 SGHTA, CDR2 FQGNSA. The CDR3 region has the DNA TGTGCCAGCGGACCTTCCAATCAGCCCCAGCATTTT. Translated: CASGPSNQPQHF.

The V and J genes are TRBV7-9 and TRBJ2-5; D is unresolved. Germline CDR1 and CDR2: SEHNR and FQNEAQ (reference sequence). This CDR3 region has 12 residues. The V and J ends lost 5 bases and 5 bases respectively, with 9 bases between them. CDR3 DNA: TGTGCCAGCAGCCCCAGACGGGAGACCCAGTACTTC. Amino acids: CASSPRRETQYF.

The CDR3 nucleotides read TGTGCCAGCAGCGGACCGGGACTCGTAGATACGCAGTATTTT. Translating it yields CASSGPGLVDTQYF. This rearrangement joins TRBV5-6 to TRBJ2-3, with TRBD2 as a possible D gene (6 bases). CDR1 is SGHDT and CDR2 is YYEEEE in the germline V gene. V was shortened by 4 bases and J by 5 bases, with 14 bases between the two germline ends. The CDR3 extends over 14 amino acids.

This chain links TRBV27 with TRBJ1-5; the D is unclear. CDR3 size: 14 residues. Germline CDR1 and CDR2: MNHEY and SMNVEV (reference sequence). Trimming left V 4 bases short and J 0 bases short, with 7 bases between. CDR3 coding DNA: TGTGCCAGCAGTTGGGGTTATAGCAATCAGCCCCAGCATTTT. Protein: CASSWGYSNQPQHF.

This clone was found many times. This chain uses TRBV14 with TRBJ2-4; maybe TRBD2 (6 bases). The CDR3 is 16 amino acids. V was pared by 1 base and J by 4 bases, with 14 bases between. CDR1 and CDR2 (germline): SGHDN, FVKESK. The CDR3 is CASSQVLACMKNIQYF. The CDR3 DNA is TGTGCCAGCAGCCAAGTTCTAGCGTGTATGAAAAACATTCAGTACTTC. The full variable domain, in which reference TRBV14 and TRBJ2-4 provide the parts outside the CDR3, is EAGVTQFPSHSVIEKGQTVTLRCDPISGHDNLYWYRRVMGKEIKFLLHFVKESKQDESGMPNNRFLAERTGGTYSTLKVQPAELEDSGVYFCASSQVLACMKNIQYFGAGTRLSVL.

To note about this clone: The sample carries other DNA sequences with the same CDR3. J is TRBJ1-5 and V is TRBV5-6, with D tentatively TRBD1 (5 bases). CDR3 length equals 13 residues. V shed 4 bases and J shed 7 bases, with 12 bases lying between them. CDR1 and CDR2 (germline): SGHDT, YYEEEE. This CDR3 reads CASSLGRDQPQHF. CDR3 nucleotides: TGTGCCAGCAGCCTAGGGAGGGACCAGCCCCAGCATTTT.

This clone was detected only a few times. CDR3 sequence: CASSTFLGGEQYV. CDR3 bases: TGTGCCAGCAGCACCTTTTTGGGGGGCGAGCAGTACGTC. The V call is TRBV5-8, the J call TRBJ2-7; tentative D call: TRBD2 (6 bases). This CDR3 is 13 amino acids long. V was pared by 4 bases and J by 6 bases, with 14 bases between. The germline gives CDR1 SGHTS, CDR2 YDEGEE.

This clone was observed a few times. The V gene is TRBV9, the J gene TRBJ1-1; D is ambiguous. This CDR3 comprises 14 residues. With 4 bases removed from V and 2 bases from J, the gap between germline ends came to 12 bases. The germline V gene encodes CDR1 SGDLS and CDR2 YYNGEE. The CDR3 here is CASSPGTVNTEAFF. In nucleotides, the CDR3 is TGTGCCAGCAGCCCCGGTACAGTTAACACTGAAGCTTTCTTT.

The rearrangement uses TRBV28 and TRBJ2-1; TRBD2 matches 12 bases. Germline values: CDR1 MDHEN, CDR2 SYDVKM. The CDR3 spans 13 residues. J lost 12 bases, V lost 4 bases, and 4 bases had no gene match. This chain's CDR3 is CASSYSLAGGQFF. The DNA of the CDR3 is TGTGCCAGCAGTTACTCACTAGCGGGAGGGCAGTTCTTC.

This rearrangement joins TRBV6-6 to TRBJ1-5; no clear D gene. This CDR3 region has 15 residues. Trimming left V 7 bases short and J 0 bases short, with 13 bases between. The germline gives CDR1 MNHNY, CDR2 SVGAGI (reference sequence). The CDR3 region is CASNLRQDSNQPQHF. The CDR3, as DNA: TGTGCCAGCAACCTTCGACAAGATAGCAATCAGCCCCAGCATTTT.

This clone was seen more than once but under ten times. The chain links TRBV7-8 to TRBJ2-3; TRBD2 matches 11 bases. The V gene end was trimmed by 0 bases and the J gene end by 6 bases; junction bases not matched to a gene: 2. CDR1 and CDR2 from the germline V gene are SGHVS and FQNEAQ. The CDR3 runs to 15 residues. The CDR3 protein is CASSLATSGKDTQYF. The CDR3 DNA reads TGTGCCAGCAGCTTAGCGACTAGCGGGAAGGATACGCAGTATTTT.

Points on this clone: The same CDR3 also results from other DNA sequences found in this sample. The CDR3 loop is CASSVDGANTEAFF. Written as DNA, the CDR3 is TGTGCCAGCAGCGTAGACGGAGCGAACACTGAAGCTTTCTTT. The rearrangement links TRBV9 to TRBJ1-1; D gene uncertain. This CDR3 is built from 14 residues. Trimming stripped 0 bases from V and 1 base from J, with 7 bases between. CDR1 SGDLS and CDR2 YYNGEE come from the germline V gene.

This clone occurred a few times. The V call is TRBV18, the J call TRBJ2-5, with 9 nucleotides matching TRBD1. Per germline, CDR1 KGHSH and CDR2 LQKENI. After removal of 3 bases from V and 1 base from J, the junction contained 3 bases not matched to a gene. CDR3 size: 15 residues. The CDR3 bases are TGTGCCAGCTCACCGATGACAGGGGGCCAAGAGACCCAGTACTTC. It codes for CASSPMTGGQETQYF.

The chain links TRBV7-3 to TRBJ2-1, with 9 bases fitting TRBD2. V lost 4 bases to trimming and J lost 0 bases; unmatched junction nucleotides: 4. This CDR3 region has 16 residues. Per germline, CDR1 SGHTA and CDR2 FQGTGA. The CDR3 coding sequence is TGTGCCAGCAGCTCTAGAGCGGGAGGCTCCTACAATGAGCAGTTCTTC. It yields the protein CASSSRAGGSYNEQFF.

The chain links TRBV28 to TRBJ2-5; 12 bases align to TRBD2. J gave up 2 bases and V 6 bases, and 4 bases lay outside the gene matches. The CDR3 length is 15 residues. The germline CDR1 and CDR2 sequences are MDHEN and SYDVKM. The CDR3 here is CASSSSGRAQETQYF. The DNA for the CDR3 is TGTGCCAGCAGCTCTAGCGGGAGGGCGCAAGAGACCCAGTACTTC.

The V call is TRBV6-1, the J call TRBJ1-1; tentative D call: TRBD1 (6 bases). Trimming cost V 3 bases and J 6 bases, with 14 bases left between them. CDR1 and CDR2 (germline): MNHNS, SASEGT. This CDR3 is 14 amino acids long. CDR3 bases: TGTGCCAGCAGTGAGTCCCAGGGGTACCCTGAAGCTTTCTTT. Translation: CASSESQGYPEAFF.

This clone was observed a few times. The CDR3 protein is CASSSGPSTDTQYF. The CDR3 DNA is TGTGCCAGCAGTTCCGGACCCAGTACAGATACGCAGTATTTT. The V gene is TRBV28, the J gene TRBJ2-3; no firm D call. Germline V gives CDR1 MDHEN, CDR2 SYDVKM. V shed 4 bases and J shed 3 bases, with 11 bases lying between them. This CDR3 region has 14 residues.

In its sample, this clone was seen a few times. The V and J genes are TRBV18 and TRBJ2-3; weak D call: TRBD1 (6 bases). This CDR3 has 16 residues. V gave up 0 bases and J gave up 1 base, with 11 bases separating them. Germline V lookup: CDR1 KGHSH, CDR2 LQKENI. CDR3 DNA: TGTGCCAGCTCACCACCAATCAGGGGCCGCACAGATACGCAGTATTTT. It specifies CASSPPIRGRTDTQYF.

This sequence joins TRBV9 and TRBJ1-1; no firm D call. Trimming shortened V by 0 bases and J by 0 bases, and 6 bases separated the two germline ends. The CDR3 extends over 14 amino acids. Germline CDR1 reads SGDLS; CDR2 reads YYNGEE. The CDR3 DNA follows: TGTGCCAGCAGCGTAGCAGGAATGAACACTGAAGCTTTCTTT. This gives the protein CASSVAGMNTEAFF.

In its sample, this clone was seen a few times. The chain is built from TRBV6-1 and TRBJ2-5; D is possibly TRBD1 (5 bases). This CDR3 contains 14 residues. The germline V gene has CDR1 MNHNS and CDR2 SASEGT. The V end was cut by 1 base, the J end by 5 bases, with 11 bases between. CDR3 sequence reads: CASSEDRLRETQYF. CDR3 coding DNA: TGTGCCAGCAGTGAAGACAGGTTAAGGGAGACCCAGTACTTC.

The rearrangement joins TRBV5-1 to TRBJ1-1; possibly TRBD1 for D (6 bases). Per the germline V gene, CDR1 is SGHRS and CDR2 is YFSETQ. CDR3 length equals 16 residues. Trimming shortened V by 2 bases and J by 2 bases, and 16 bases separated the two germline ends. The CDR3 coding sequence is TGCGCCAGCAGCTTAATCCCGGGGGCTCCCAACACTGAAGCTTTCTTT. This sequence encodes CASSLIPGAPNTEAFF. Supplemented by reference TRBV5-1 and TRBJ1-1, the full variable domain reads KAGVTQTPRYLIKTRGQQVTLSCSPISGHRSVSWYQQTPGQGLQFLFEYFSETQRNKGNFPGRFSGRQFSNSRSEMNVSTLELGDSALYLCASSLIPGAPNTEAFFGQGTRLTVV.

This clone is a singleton in its sample. V usage is TRBV6-5 and J usage is TRBJ1-2, with D perhaps TRBD1 (5 bases). Germline CDR1 and CDR2: MNHEY and SVGAGI. V was cut by 6 bases and J by 3 bases, with 14 bases left in between. This CDR3 has 14 residues. CDR3 DNA: TGTGCCAGCAGCCTACAGGTGGGGGACTATGGCTACACCTTC. This codes for CASSLQVGDYGYTF.

This clone has a handful of counts. The V gene is TRBV19, the J gene TRBJ2-1; tentatively, D is TRBD2 (6 bases). Trimming left V 3 bases short and J 13 bases short, with 10 bases between. The CDR3 length is 11 residues. In germline, CDR1 is LNHDA, CDR2 SQIVND (reference sequence). The CDR3 region is CASSIGGSQFF. The CDR3, as DNA: TGTGCCAGTAGTATCGGAGGGAGCCAGTTCTTC.

The chain uses TRBV9 and TRBJ2-1; TRBD2 matches at 13 bases. V was pared by 1 base and J by 5 bases, with 9 bases of the junction left unmatched. This CDR3 contains 18 residues. The germline CDR1 and CDR2 sequences are SGDLS and YYNGEE. CDR3 nucleotides: TGTGCCAGCAGCGTAACCCCCGGACTAGCGGGAGTCCACAATGAGCAGTTCTTC. Its protein product is CASSVTPGLAGVHNEQFF.

This clone has just a few counts. CDR3 coding DNA: TGCGCCAGCAGACGGACAGAGAACACTGAAGCTTTCTTT. This codes for CASRRTENTEAFF. The chain has TRBV4-3 and TRBJ1-1, with D possibly being TRBD1 (6 bases). The germline V gene has CDR1 LGHNA and CDR2 YSLEER. There are 13 residues in the CDR3. V lost 6 bases, J lost 1 base, and 9 bases lay in between.